The 2 T cell receptor beta chains below come from one sample, sequenced in a study of T cell changes during pregnancy in multiple sclerosis. Using immunoSEQ multiplex PCR, the repertoire was profiled, and TCRdb retains in-frame clones only, with some absent. The data hold about 77,000 clones, with 90% to 95% observed a single time. Here the sequenced sample was peripheral blood, taken after pregnancy. The receptor set was obtained from a female donor in good health, enrolled as a control in a pregnancy study.

This chain joins TRBV7-8 and TRBJ2-1; 8 bases match TRBD2. The junction had 3 bases not matched to a gene; V was cut back by 3 bases and J by 2 bases. CDR1 is SGHVS and CDR2 is FQNEAQ in the germline V gene. The CDR3 has 15 amino acids. CDR3 loop: CASSFAGGAYNEQFF. The CDR3 coding sequence is TGTGCCAGCAGCTTTGCGGGAGGAGCCTACAATGAGCAGTTCTTC.

The chain is built from TRBV2 and TRBJ2-7, with 7 nucleotides matching TRBD2. V was pared by 3 bases and J by 6 bases, with 5 bases of the junction left unmatched. The CDR3 sequence is 13 residues long. CDR1 is SNHLY and CDR2 is FYNNEI in the germline V gene. CDR3 coding DNA: TGTGCCAGCAGTGATGTCGGACTAGTCGAGCAGTACTTC. This codes for CASSDVGLVEQYF.